This T cell receptor (beta chain) is from a study of spatial heterogeneity in lung cancer. Across the study: Raw-read counts averaged over ten per unique TCR and UMI combination. Study-wide points: How many expanded intratumoral alpha and beta TCRs were present tracked the tumor mutation count, which was a count of nonsynonymous mutations.

TCRdb processed the 5' RACE reads anew with MiXCR; each CDR3 protein has one entry. This table holds 9,500 to 12,000 distinct CDR3 sequences, roughly 15% found once. This clonotype was observed at least ten times. Its target is not known. The CDR3 extends over 18 amino acids. CDR1 and CDR2 (germline): SNHLY, FYNNEI. The junction had 6 bases not matched to a gene; V was cut back by 3 bases and J by 0 bases. As to time point: sample taken at primary tumor resection. This clonotype originated in a male donor with early-stage non-small cell lung cancer. Sequences were derived from lung tumor tissue, sampled at surgery. The chain is built from TRBV2 and TRBJ1-5; 12 bases are shared with TRBD1. Written as DNA, the CDR3 is TGTGCCAGCAGTGATGGGACAGGGGGCCGCCTTAGCAATCAGCCCCAGCATTTT. This sequence encodes CASSDGTGGRLSNQPQHF.